The clone carrying this T cell receptor beta chain was seen once. Its antigen remains unknown. This was a deep-level run. Method: immunoSEQ multiplex PCR; TCRdb's copy keeps in-frame clones and lacks some. Seen here are under 2.5 million clones, about nine tenths observed once, and the top ten hold approximately 0.4%. The sample belongs to a study of shared clonotypes between healthy human individuals. General study points: Non-shared clonotypes had lower generation probabilities than those shared by all four donors.

The CDR3 is 17 amino acids. Germline loops: CDR1 LGHNA, CDR2 YNFKEQ. The trim removed 2 bases at V and 4 bases at J, leaving 6 bases unmatched. The clonotype originates from a man between 18 and 29 years old in good health. Some clones in this sample may be carry-over from other donors' samples. J is TRBJ2-3 and V is TRBV4-2; 13 nucleotides agree with TRBD2. The material sequenced was naive CD4+ T cells from PBMCs. The subset is: CD45RA+ positively selected. The CDR3 bases are TGTGCCAGCAGCCAAAGGACTAGCGGGAGTAGTGCAGATACGCAGTATTTT. Translated, it gives CASSQRTSGSSADTQYF.